Presented here are 10 T cell receptor beta chains from one specimen sequenced in a study of identical twins. Using its own MiXCR run on the 5' RACE reads, TCRdb lists one record per CDR3 protein. The table has 450,000 or so distinct CDR3 sequences, 24% seen once. The sample was also linked to a second study, of T cells expressing NK-cell markers.

Sequenced sample: CD4+ T cells sorted from blood. These receptors were taken from a woman between 18 and 29 years old in good health.

The chain joins TRBV3-1 to TRBJ2-1; D call uncertain. Deletions cut 2 bases from V and 8 bases from J, with 4 bases between. From germline, CDR1 is LGHDT and CDR2 YNNKEL (reference sequence). The CDR3 loop spans 11 amino acids. The CDR3 region has the DNA TGTGCCAGCAGCCAAATGGATGAGCAGTTCTTC. This gives the protein CASSQMDEQFF.

J is TRBJ2-5 and V is TRBV9, with D perhaps given as TRBD1 or TRBD2 (5 bases each). The length of the CDR3 is 14 residues. CDR1 is SGDLS, CDR2 YYNGEE, per germline. Trimming left V 2 bases short and J 5 bases short, with 13 bases between. Written as DNA, the CDR3 is TGTGCCAGCAGCGTCACGTCAGAGGGGGAGACCCAGTACTTC. It specifies CASSVTSEGETQYF.

The sample holds many counts of this clonotype. The CDR3 loop is CASSPRPDRNYYGYTF. The CDR3 DNA reads TGTGCCAGCAGCCCCCGCCCGGACAGGAATTACTATGGCTACACCTTC. The V and J genes are TRBV7-8 and TRBJ1-2, with TRBD1 matching over 7 bases. CDR1 and CDR2 (germline): SGHVS, FQNEAQ. V lost 5 bases, J lost 3 bases, and 12 bases stayed unmatched. This CDR3 has 16 amino acids.

This clonotype was observed a few times. The chain is built from TRBV6-5 and TRBJ2-5; 11 bases are a match to TRBD2. Germline V gene sequence: CDR1 MNHEY, CDR2 SVGAGI. The CDR3 sequence is 17 residues long. V trimming: 1 base; J trimming: 0 bases; junction bases outside the gene matches: 4. Here the CDR3 reads CASSYYASGGYQETQYF. The CDR3 nucleotides are TGTGCCAGCAGTTACTACGCTAGCGGGGGGTACCAAGAGACCCAGTACTTC.

The V and J genes are TRBV7-2 and TRBJ1-6, with D unresolved. Germline lookup yields CDR1 SGHTA and CDR2 FQGNSA. V lost 2 bases and J lost 7, with 9 bases in between. The length of the CDR3 is 14 residues. CDR3 sequence reads: CASSLTDRNSPLHF. The CDR3 DNA sequence: TGTGCCAGCAGCTTAACTGATCGGAATTCACCCCTCCACTTT.

This clonotype was seen more than once but under ten times. V is TRBV12-3 or TRBV12-4 and J is TRBJ1-1, with unresolved D. V gave up 5 bases and J gave up 8 bases, with 12 bases separating them. This CDR3 has 12 amino acids. CDR3 nucleotides: TGTGCCAGCAGTATTCAGGTAGGGGAAGCTTTCTTT. It codes for CASSIQVGEAFF.

The rearrangement links TRBV9 to TRBJ2-1; TRBD1 matches at 11 bases. V dropped 4 bases and J dropped 7; count of bases not matched to a gene: 7. Germline CDR1 SGDLS, CDR2 YYNGEE. This CDR3 is built from 15 residues. DNA for the CDR3: TGTGCCAGCAGCCCTAAGGGGACAGGGGGGAATGAGCAGTTCTTC. It codes for CASSPKGTGGNEQFF.

The rearrangement uses TRBV30 and TRBJ2-5; 7 bases map to TRBD2. V lost 4 bases and J lost 6; bases outside the gene matches: 11. The CDR3 sequence is 14 residues long. CDR1 and CDR2 (germline): GTSNPN, SVGIG (reference sequence). The CDR3 DNA follows: TGTGCCTGGACAACCGGGACTAACGCTCAGACCCAGTACTTC. It encodes CAWTTGTNAQTQYF.

CDR3: CASSPEQTQYF. The CDR3 nucleotides read TGTGCCAGCAGTCCCGAACAGACCCAGTACTTC. The chain links TRBV12-3 or TRBV12-4 to TRBJ2-5; D is uncertain. Trimming shortened V by 5 bases and J by 6 bases, and 7 bases separated the two germline ends. The CDR3 has 11 amino acids.

The chain is built from TRBV7-9 and TRBJ2-3; D gene ambiguous. The CDR3 has 13 residues. In germline, CDR1 is SEHNR, CDR2 FQNEAQ (reference sequence). V lost 0 bases, J lost 7 bases, and 8 bases lay in between. The CDR3 protein is CASSLAVYYTQYF. The CDR3 bases are TGTGCCAGCAGCTTAGCCGTATATTATACGCAGTATTTT.